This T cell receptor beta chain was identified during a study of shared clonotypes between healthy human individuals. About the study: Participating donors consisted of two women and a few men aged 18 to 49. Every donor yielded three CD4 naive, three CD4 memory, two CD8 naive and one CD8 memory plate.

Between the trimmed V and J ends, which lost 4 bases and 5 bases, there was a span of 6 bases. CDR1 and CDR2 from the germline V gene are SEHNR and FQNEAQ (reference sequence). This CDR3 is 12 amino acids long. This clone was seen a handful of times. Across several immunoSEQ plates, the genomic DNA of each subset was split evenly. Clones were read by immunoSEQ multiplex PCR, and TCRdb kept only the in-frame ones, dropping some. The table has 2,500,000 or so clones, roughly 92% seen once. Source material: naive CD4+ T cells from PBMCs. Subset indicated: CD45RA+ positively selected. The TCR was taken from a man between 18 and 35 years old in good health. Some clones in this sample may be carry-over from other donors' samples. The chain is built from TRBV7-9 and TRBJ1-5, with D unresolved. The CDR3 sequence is CASSSNYQPQHF. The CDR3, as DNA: TGTGCCAGCAGCTCCAATTATCAGCCCCAGCATTTT.